This T cell receptor beta chain was sequenced during a study of PD-L1 blockade in urothelial cancer. Study-level points and caveats: Pretreatment clonality of the blood TCR repertoire below the median was predictive of superior survival.

Time point described: peripheral blood 6 weeks after treatment start. Between 1 and 8 samples per patient were obtained, pretreatment and on-treatment. The protocol was immunoSEQ multiplex PCR, while the TCRdb copy is restricted to in-frame clones and leaves out a portion. The table includes more than 60,000 clones, about nine tenths detected once. The CDR3 totals 13 residues. V lost 6 bases to trimming and J lost 5 bases; unmatched junction nucleotides: 5. CDR1 and CDR2 from the germline V gene are SGHNT and YENEEA. A remark on this clone: The antigen remains unidentified.

This TCR was recovered from a man aged 55 to 70 with urothelial cancer. The chain links TRBV11-3 to TRBJ1-1; 8 bases map to TRBD1. Sequenced here: PBMCs, sampled around atezolizumab (anti-PD-L1) treatment. This CDR3 is CASREQGGTEAFF. The CDR3 DNA reads as TGTGCCAGCAGGGAACAGGGGGGGACTGAAGCTTTCTTT.